This TCR beta chain was documented in a study of human T cells and chemical hapten exposure. The wider study: Sensitizing treatment utilized 2% DPC over a roughly 2 cm by roughly 2 cm portion of upper inner arm skin. Variation in per-sample TCR yields came mainly from small pooled library volume differences.

The germline CDR1 and CDR2 sequences are MNHEY and SVGEGT. The length of the CDR3 is 12 residues. V was cut by 8 bases and J by 8 bases, with 13 bases left in between. Within the library, unique molecular identifiers were attached to each individual cDNA molecule. TCRdb re-analysed the RACE reads in MiXCR, keeping a single row per CDR3 protein. The table includes tens of thousands of distinct CDR3 sequences, 5.5% to 8% detected once. This clonotype has at least ten counts. Its specificity is not known. As for time point: patch test 1, 2 weeks after DPC sensitization. Treatment defined: therapeutic diphenylcyclopropenone sensitization with weekly scalp DPC. Unfractionated whole blood served as the source for total RNA extraction. Study conclusions and caveats: Controls formed significantly fewer large CDR3 similarity clusters than expanded TCRs did.

This specimen consisted of whole blood, obtained in connection with sensitization to the hapten diphenylcyclopropenone (DPC). The V gene is TRBV6-2 or TRBV6-3, the J gene TRBJ1-5; D gene ambiguous. The receptor comes from a woman aged 25 to 39 with alopecia areata. Some clones in this sample may be carry-over from other donors' samples. The CDR3 nucleotides read TGTGCCAGCTGTGACGTTCTTGAGCCCCAGCATTTT. Translation: CASCDVLEPQHF.